A selection of T cell receptor beta chains follows, all from one sample in a study of OX40 agonist ivuxolimab in advanced cancers. Some clones are missing from TCRdb's copy, which holds only in-frame ones; the method was immunoSEQ multiplex PCR. The table records 40,000 to 60,000 clones, 80% to 90% of them present only once. The sequenced sample was CD4+ or CD8+ T cells sorted from blood, obtained in a trial of the OX40 agonist ivuxolimab. The receptor set was obtained from an adult with an advanced solid tumor such as melanoma, head and neck, liver or kidney cancer. The CDR3 runs from the conserved cysteine through the conserved F or W. The D gene is left open where the match is weak. For some rows the clone size is stated as once, few or many, or as a class when expanded; others skip it.

V gene	clone size	D gene	J gene	CDR3 protein	CDR3 DNA
TRBV12-1	-	-	TRBJ2-7	CASSFEREGLSYEQYF	TGTGCCAGCAGCTTTGAGCGGGAGGGGCTCTCCTACGAGCAGTACTTC
TRBV7-7	-	TRBD2	TRBJ2-5	CASSLEVSGTQETQYF	TGTGCCAGCAGCTTAGAGGTTAGCGGGACGCAAGAGACCCAGTACTTC
TRBV14	-	-	TRBJ2-2	CASSPMTGFTTGELFF	TGTGCCAGCAGCCCAATGACAGGCTTCACGACCGGGGAGCTGTTTTTT
TRBV4-1	-	-	TRBJ2-1	CASSQGSGETYNEQFF	TGCGCCAGCAGCCAAGGGAGTGGCGAAACCTACAATGAGCAGTTCTTC
TRBV5-6	-	-	TRBJ2-5	CASSSGAYQETQYF	TGTGCCAGCAGTTCAGGGGCGTACCAAGAGACCCAGTACTTC
TRBV6-1	-	-	TRBJ2-2	CASSEAGLSWELFF	TGTGCCAGCAGTGAAGCGGGCCTTTCCTGGGAGCTGTTTTTT
TRBV19	once	TRBD1	TRBJ2-5	CASSMSDRGFRDQYF	TGTGCCAGTAGTATGTCGGACAGGGGGTTTCGGGACCAGTACTTC
TRBV9	-	-	TRBJ2-7	CASSVGDSPWRVYEQYF	TGTGCCAGCAGCGTAGGAGACAGCCCTTGGAGAGTCTACGAGCAGTACTTC
TRBV7-9	-	-	TRBJ1-1	CASRSSRGTEAFF	TGTGCCAGCAGATCTTCTCGGGGGACTGAAGCTTTCTTT
TRBV10-1	-	-	TRBJ2-5	CASSEDGAETQYF	TGCGCCAGCAGTGAGGATGGGGCGGAGACCCAGTACTTC
TRBV2	-	-	TRBJ1-5	CASSDSNQPQHF	TGTGCCAGCAGTGACAGCAATCAGCCCCAGCATTTT
TRBV29-1	once	-	TRBJ2-7	CSVEEVRGGEQYF	TGCAGCGTTGAAGAAGTACGCGGCGGGGAGCAGTACTTC
TRBV7-8	few	-	TRBJ1-2	CASSLGGVRGTTF	TGTGCCAGCAGCTTAGGTGGGGTTCGGGGGACGACCTTC
TRBV6-5	-	-	TRBJ1-2	CASYSPDRKFYGYTF	TGTGCCAGCTATTCCCCAGACAGAAAATTTTATGGCTACACCTTC
TRBV30	-	-	TRBJ2-1	CAWTAGVAAVYNEQFF	TGTGCCTGGACCGCCGGGGTGGCCGCAGTATACAATGAGCAGTTCTTC
TRBV5-6	-	-	TRBJ2-5	CASSLGLLKETQYF	TGTGCCAGCAGCTTGGGTCTGCTAAAAGAGACCCAGTACTTC
TRBV5-8	-	-	TRBJ1-1	CASSLRGLGTEAFF	TGTGCCAGCAGCTTAAGGGGGTTGGGCACTGAAGCTTTCTTT